The clone carrying this TCR beta chain was observed a few times. Its specificity is unknown. This CDR3 is 11 amino acids long. The germline V gene has CDR1 LNHDA and CDR2 SQIVND (reference sequence). Trimming pared 8 bases from V and 8 bases from J, leaving 12 bases between. This record comes from a study of T cell responses to AZD1222 COVID-19 vaccine. Overall study results and limits: Receipt of two AZD1222 doses was followed by a rise in Spike-specific TCR breadth and depth. A mostly white British donor set with more females was recruited, and clonal diversity was possibly underestimated. Only six individuals given AZD1222 were seropositive at baseline.

The table came from immunoSEQ multiplex PCR; TCRdb's copy has only in-frame clones and leaves some out. The sample holds 65,000 to 95,000 clones; 70% to 90% are singletons and the top ten take around 9.3%. The sequencing here drew on peripheral blood, taken 28 days after the second AZD1222 dose. This sequence joins TRBV19 and TRBJ1-1; D is uncertain. The receptor was isolated from an adult who received the AZD1222 COVID-19 vaccine. In DNA form, the CDR3 reads TGTGCCAGTCTCGATTATGAAGAAGCTTTCTTT. Translating it yields CASLDYEEAFF.